This TCR beta chain stems from a study of blood T cell repertoires in COVID-19. About the study: In each case, the material was cDNA or gDNA derived from T cells, B-cell-depleted T cells, or PBMCs.

Only in-frame clones appear in the TCRdb table, and some are missing; sequencing was by immunoSEQ multiplex PCR. The sample carries around 55,000 clones, roughly 85% recorded once. The CDR3 consists of 16 residues. CDR1 and CDR2 from the germline V gene are ENHRY and SYGVKD. V lost 3 bases and J lost 0; bases outside the gene matches: 6. The chain is built from TRBV10-3 and TRBJ2-3; 7 bases are shared with TRBD1. This sequence originates from a human donor in a cohort sampled during active COVID-19. Material for sequencing was peripheral blood. The CDR3 protein is CAISDRGGSSTDTQYF. CDR3 bases: TGTGCCATCAGTGACCGAGGGGGCTCTAGCACAGATACGCAGTATTTT.